This entry describes one TCR beta chain. This specimen comes from a study of blood T cell repertoires in COVID-19. Study background: The United States, Italy and Spain were the sources of the acute and convalescent COVID-19 samples. The analysed material was cDNA or gDNA that came from T cells, B-cell-depleted T cells, or PBMCs.

How the authors handled the data: The assay estimated nucleated cells by amplifying reference gene primers. TCRdb keeps only in-frame clones here, not all; method: immunoSEQ multiplex PCR. V and J calls and clone size follow that table, whereas D and trimming were derived from the DNA. The repertoire has just under 95,000 clones, around 80% of them found once; the top ten carry nearly 9%. The sequencing input was peripheral blood. This TCR was recovered from a man aged 45 to 65 who had recovered from COVID-19.

The CDR3 protein is CASNVGGYINYGYTF. The CDR3 coding sequence is TGTGCCAGCAACGTCGGCGGATATATTAACTATGGCTACACCTTC. J is TRBJ1-2 and V is TRBV9, with D unresolved. The CDR3 has 15 amino acids. The germline CDR1 and CDR2 sequences are SGDLS and YYNGEE. V was cut by 6 bases and J by 1 base, with 16 bases left in between.